The 19 T cell receptor beta chains below come from one sample, sequenced in a study of shared clonotypes between healthy human individuals. The data were produced by immunoSEQ multiplex PCR, yet TCRdb's version contains in-frame clones alone and is incomplete. In the table there are around 2.1 million clones, just over 90% of which are singletons. Naive CD8 populations comprised CD45RO-negative cells positively selected for CCR7, excluding terminally differentiated effector memory CD45RA+ cells. The sample taken for sequencing was naive CD8+ T cells from PBMCs. The receptors come from a man between 18 and 35 years old in good health. Some clones in this sample may be carry-over from other donors' samples.

This clone appeared once. The chain combines TRBV7-3 with TRBJ2-5; tentative D call: TRBD1 (5 bases). Trimming stripped 0 bases from V and 4 bases from J, with 9 bases between. CDR1 is SGHTA and CDR2 is FQGTGA in the germline V gene. CDR3 length: 14 amino acids. The CDR3 DNA is TGTGCCAGCAGCTTAACAGGGGTCGGAGAGACCCAGTACTTC. Amino acid sequence: CASSLTGVGETQYF.

The V gene is TRBV27, the J gene TRBJ2-3; D possibly uses TRBD1 or TRBD2 (5 bases each). The length of the CDR3 is 16 residues. V was clipped by 7 bases and J by 5 bases, with 22 bases between them. The germline V gene encodes CDR1 MNHEY and CDR2 SMNVEV (reference sequence). CDR3 sequence: CASTASRDARVDTQYF. Here the CDR3 DNA reads TGTGCCAGCACGGCTTCTCGGGACGCCCGGGTAGATACGCAGTATTTT.

The CDR3, as DNA: TGCAGCGTTGCGTATGGTTCTGCCTACGAGCAGTACTTC. This gives the protein CSVAYGSAYEQYF. This chain links TRBV29-1 with TRBJ2-7; D gene ambiguous. V was clipped by 4 bases and J by 2 bases, with 12 bases between them. CDR1 SQVTM and CDR2 ANQGSEA come from the germline V gene. This CDR3 has 13 residues.

The chain recombines TRBV28 with TRBJ2-3, with a possible D match to TRBD2 (5 bases). CDR1 and CDR2 (germline): MDHEN, SYDVKM. This CDR3 is built from 17 residues. V was trimmed by 1 base and J by 1 base, leaving 15 bases between them. CDR3 region: CASSLYLAPWGTDTQYF. The DNA of the CDR3 is TGTGCCAGCAGTTTATATTTAGCGCCTTGGGGCACAGATACGCAGTATTTT. The complete variable domain, with remaining parts taken from reference TRBV28 and TRBJ2-3, reads DVKVTQSSRYLVKRTGEKVFLECVQDMDHENMFWYRQDPGLGLRLIYFSYDVKMKEKGDIPEGYSVSREKKERFSLILESASTNQTSMYLCASSLYLAPWGTDTQYFGPGTRLTVL.

The rearrangement joins TRBV30 to TRBJ2-7; D is possibly TRBD1 (6 bases). Looked up from germline, CDR1 is GTSNPN and CDR2 is SVGIG (reference sequence). The CDR3 loop spans 14 amino acids. Deletions cut 2 bases from V and 6 bases from J, with 17 bases between. The CDR3 DNA reads as TGTGCCTGGAGTACTTGGACAGCCTGGGGCGAGCAGTACTTC. Translated, it gives CAWSTWTAWGEQYF.

The V call is TRBV5-6, the J call TRBJ2-7; 7 bases are shared with TRBD1. Germline CDR1 SGHDT, CDR2 YYEEEE. Trimming cost V 3 bases and J 5 bases; bases outside gene matches: 14. The CDR3 loop spans 16 amino acids. The CDR3 nucleotides are TGTGCCAGCAGCTGGGTGGACAGGACGACGGCCGACGAGCAGTACTTC. The encoded protein is CASSWVDRTTADEQYF.

CDR3 sequence reads: CASSPSTGPRHNEQFF. In DNA form, the CDR3 reads TGTGCCAGCAGTCCATCGACAGGGCCCAGGCACAATGAGCAGTTCTTC. V and J are TRBV27 and TRBJ2-1, with 7 bases fitting TRBD1. The J segment lost 5 bases and the V segment lost 5 bases, leaving 12 bases of the junction unmatched. CDR3 length: 16 residues. Germline V gives CDR1 MNHEY, CDR2 SMNVEV (reference sequence).

This clone was observed a single time. The CDR3 reads CASSPRLAGTQETQYF. The DNA for the CDR3 is TGTGCCAGCAGCCCACGACTAGCGGGGACTCAAGAGACCCAGTACTTC. The genes are TRBV9 and TRBJ2-5; 11 bases are a match to TRBD2. V shed 4 bases, J shed 2 bases, and the junction held 7 bases outside the gene matches. Per germline, CDR1 SGDLS and CDR2 YYNGEE. The CDR3 totals 16 residues.

The chain has TRBV19 and TRBJ2-7; TRBD2 matches at 7 bases. Germline CDR1 is LNHDA and CDR2 is SQIVND (reference sequence). After removal of 5 bases from V and 3 bases from J, the junction contained 7 bases not matched to a gene. The CDR3 has 14 residues. This CDR3 reads CASSLASGVYEQYF. CDR3 coding DNA: TGTGCCAGTAGTCTGGCTAGCGGAGTCTACGAGCAGTACTTC.

The chain recombines TRBV6-1 with TRBJ2-7, with D uncertain. Trimming left V 1 base short and J 2 bases short, with 9 bases between. The CDR3 runs to 14 residues. In germline, CDR1 is MNHNS, CDR2 SASEGT. The CDR3 loop is CASSEGIPPYEQYF. The DNA of the CDR3 is TGTGCCAGCAGTGAAGGGATTCCCCCCTACGAGCAGTACTTC.

This rearrangement joins TRBV5-4 to TRBJ2-7; the match to TRBD2 covers 11 bases. V shed 3 bases, J shed 2 bases, and the junction held 19 bases outside the gene matches. The CDR3 spans 20 residues. Germline V gene data show CDR1 as SGHNT and CDR2 as YYREEE (reference sequence). Written as DNA, the CDR3 is TGTGCCAGCAGCTCCCGCCACCCCGGGACTAGCGGATTACACCCCTACGAGCAGTACTTC. Protein product: CASSSRHPGTSGLHPYEQYF.

The chain uses TRBV27 and TRBJ1-2; a weak D match, TRBD1 (5 bases). CDR1 and CDR2 (germline): MNHEY, SMNVEV (reference sequence). The V end was cut by 0 bases, the J end by 7 bases, with 12 bases between. The CDR3 totals 14 residues. CDR3 region: CASSLSIRVGGYTF. The CDR3 nucleotides are TGTGCCAGCAGTTTATCGATCAGGGTTGGTGGCTACACCTTC.

The CDR3 region has the DNA TGTGCCACCAGCAGAGTTGGTACCGGGAATGAGCAGTTCTTC. Protein product: CATSRVGTGNEQFF. V is TRBV15 and J is TRBJ2-1; D not resolved. CDR1 is LNHNV, CDR2 YYDKDF, per germline (reference sequence). Trimming removed 1 base from V and 7 bases from J, with 11 bases in between. This CDR3 is 14 amino acids long.

The chain uses TRBV27 and TRBJ2-5; D possibly corresponds to TRBD2 (6 bases). The J call may be mistaken, given a closer DNA end match to TRBJ2-7. This CDR3 has 14 residues. Germline CDR1 is MNHEY and CDR2 is SMNVEV (reference sequence). The chain's CDR3 is CASSYSGEAYEQYF. CDR3 DNA sequence: TGTGCCAGCAGTTACTCGGGGGAGGCGTACGAGCAGTACTTC.

CDR3 bases: TGTGCCATCAGTGAGATAGCTGCTTATAGCGGGAGTGCGCATGAGCAGTTCTTC. Translation gives CAISEIAAYSGSAHEQFF. This sequence joins TRBV10-3 and TRBJ2-1; 9 nucleotides match TRBD2. CDR3 length: 18 residues. The J segment lost 8 bases and the V segment lost 2 bases, leaving 16 bases of the junction unmatched. CDR1 and CDR2 (germline): ENHRY, SYGVKD.

The chain links TRBV14 to TRBJ1-1; D gene ambiguous. Trimming pared 3 bases from V and 0 bases from J, leaving 14 bases between. From germline, CDR1 is SGHDN and CDR2 FVKESK. The CDR3 runs 16 residues. This CDR3 is CASSQRSSSMNTEAFF. The CDR3 DNA follows: TGTGCCAGCAGCCAGCGTAGCAGCTCTATGAACACTGAAGCTTTCTTT.

This chain connects TRBV25-1 to TRBJ2-7; 7 bases are a match to TRBD2. The CDR3 runs 15 residues. The V segment lost 5 bases and the J segment 5 bases; nucleotides outside the gene matches: 12. Germline V gene lookup returns CDR1 MGHDK and CDR2 SYGVNS. CDR3 loop: CASSPRGGFGHEQYF. The CDR3 nucleotides are TGTGCCAGCAGTCCAAGGGGAGGGTTCGGGCACGAGCAGTACTTC.

The chain joins TRBV19 to TRBJ2-2, with D perhaps assigned TRBD1 or TRBD2 (5 bases each). The CDR3 length is 14 residues. Germline assignment: CDR1 LNHDA and CDR2 SQIVND (reference sequence). The V end was cut by 6 bases, the J end by 6 bases, with 14 bases between. For the CDR3, the DNA is TGTGCCAGTAGCCCGGGACCCCGACCCGGGGAGCTGTTTTTT. Translating gives CASSPGPRPGELFF.

The J gene is TRBJ2-1, the V gene TRBV4-3; the D is unclear. The germline V gene has CDR1 LGHNA and CDR2 YSLEER. CDR3 length: 15 amino acids. V lost 1 base and J lost 0, with 7 bases in between. The CDR3 loop reads CASSQGAPSYNEQFF. The CDR3 nucleotides read TGCGCCAGCAGCCAAGGGGCGCCCTCCTACAATGAGCAGTTCTTC.